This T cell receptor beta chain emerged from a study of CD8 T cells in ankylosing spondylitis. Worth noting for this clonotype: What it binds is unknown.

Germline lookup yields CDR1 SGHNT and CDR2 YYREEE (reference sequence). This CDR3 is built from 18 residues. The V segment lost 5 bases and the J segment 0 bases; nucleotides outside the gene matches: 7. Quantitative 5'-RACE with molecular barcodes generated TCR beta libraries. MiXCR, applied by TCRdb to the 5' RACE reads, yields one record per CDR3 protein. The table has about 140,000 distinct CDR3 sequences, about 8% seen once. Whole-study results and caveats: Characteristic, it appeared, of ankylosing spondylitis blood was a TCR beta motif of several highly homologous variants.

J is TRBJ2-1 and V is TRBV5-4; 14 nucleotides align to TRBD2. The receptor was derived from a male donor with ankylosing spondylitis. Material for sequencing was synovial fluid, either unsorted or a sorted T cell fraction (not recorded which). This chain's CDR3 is CASRTSGGDRSSYNEQFF. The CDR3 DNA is TGTGCCAGCAGGACTAGCGGGGGGGATAGGAGCTCCTACAATGAGCAGTTCTTC.